This T cell receptor beta chain appears in the sequencing data of a study of blood T cell repertoires in COVID-19. Overall study: T cells, B-cell-depleted T cells, or PBMCs supplied cDNA or gDNA.

V was pared by 0 bases and J by 9 bases, with 12 bases between. Germline V CDR1 and CDR2: MGHDK, SYGVNS. CDR3 length: 14 amino acids. Only in-frame clones appear in the TCRdb table, and some are missing; sequencing was by immunoSEQ multiplex PCR. The sample records more than 200,000 clones, roughly 87% being singletons. All enrollees were about 18 to 89 years old and from approximately 25 US areas. The sequenced sample was PBMCs or T cells enriched from blood (not recorded which). The V and J genes are TRBV25-1 and TRBJ2-1; D is perhaps TRBD2 (5 bases). The TCR was taken from a man aged 30-40 years in a cohort exposed to, infected with or recovered from COVID-19 (not recorded which). CDR3 coding DNA: TGTGCCAGCAGTGAATATCCACTAGTTGCTGAGCAGTTCTTC. Protein product: CASSEYPLVAEQFF.